The source of this T cell receptor (beta chain) is a study of cytomegalovirus exposure and HLA in healthy donors. Primers included in the PCR were 60 Vbeta and 13 Jbeta primers. Sequencing used immunoSEQ multiplex PCR; TCRdb keeps in-frame clones, though not all of them. The data show 200,000 to 250,000 clones, around four fifths seen once. V lost 3 bases and J lost 8, with 11 bases in between. The CDR3 runs 13 residues. Germline lookup yields CDR1 SGHKS and CDR2 YYEKEE (reference sequence). Sequences were obtained from PBMCs. The chain recombines TRBV5-5 with TRBJ1-4; no reliable D call. The receptor's source is a woman aged 40 to 55 in good health and CMV-seronegative. CDR3 DNA sequence: TGTGCCAGCAGCTCCTCCCCGAGAGAAAAACTGTTTTTT. It specifies CASSSSPREKLFF.